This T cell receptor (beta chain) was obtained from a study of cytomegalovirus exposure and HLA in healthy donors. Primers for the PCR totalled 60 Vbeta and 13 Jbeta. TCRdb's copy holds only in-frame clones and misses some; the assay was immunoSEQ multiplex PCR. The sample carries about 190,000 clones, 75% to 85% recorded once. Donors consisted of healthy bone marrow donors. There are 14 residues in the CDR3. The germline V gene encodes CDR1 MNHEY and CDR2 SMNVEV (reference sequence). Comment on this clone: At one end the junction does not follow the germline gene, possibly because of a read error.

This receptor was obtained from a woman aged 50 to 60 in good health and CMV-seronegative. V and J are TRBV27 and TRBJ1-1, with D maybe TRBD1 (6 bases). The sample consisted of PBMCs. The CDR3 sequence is CASSTGTRNTEASF. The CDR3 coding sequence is TGTGCCAGCAGTACAGGGACCAGGAACACTGAAGCTTCCTTT.